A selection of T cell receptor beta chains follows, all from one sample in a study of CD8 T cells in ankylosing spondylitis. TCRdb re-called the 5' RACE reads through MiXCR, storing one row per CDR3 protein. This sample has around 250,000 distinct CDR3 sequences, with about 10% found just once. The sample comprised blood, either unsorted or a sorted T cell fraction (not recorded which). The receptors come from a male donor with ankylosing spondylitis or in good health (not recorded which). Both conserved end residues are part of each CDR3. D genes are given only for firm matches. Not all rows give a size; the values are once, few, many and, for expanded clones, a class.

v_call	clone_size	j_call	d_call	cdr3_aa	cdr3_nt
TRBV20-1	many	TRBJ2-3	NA	CSARDPSITPDTQYF	TGCAGTGCTAGAGATCCCAGCATCACCCCAGATACGCAGTATTTT
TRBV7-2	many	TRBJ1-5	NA	CASSFGAGPYGQPQHF	TGTGCCAGCAGCTTCGGGGCGGGGCCGTATGGACAGCCCCAGCATTTT
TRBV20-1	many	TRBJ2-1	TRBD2	CSARDTREGYYNEQFF	TGCAGTGCTAGAGATACCAGGGAGGGTTACTACAATGAGCAGTTCTTC
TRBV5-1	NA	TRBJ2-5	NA	CASSPMDILQETQYF	TGCGCCAGCAGCCCCATGGACATTCTACAAGAGACCCAGTACTTC
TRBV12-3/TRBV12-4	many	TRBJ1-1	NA	CASSLGGAVTEAFF	TGTGCCAGCAGTTTGGGAGGGGCGGTCACTGAAGCTTTCTTT
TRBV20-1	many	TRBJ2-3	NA	CSARDQRASTDTQYF	TGCAGTGCTAGAGACCAACGGGCAAGCACAGATACGCAGTATTTT
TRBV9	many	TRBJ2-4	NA	CASSVDISNIQYF	TGTGCCAGCAGCGTGGACATCTCTAACATTCAGTACTTC
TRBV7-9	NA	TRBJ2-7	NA	CASARAKGTSYEQYF	TGTGCCAGCGCCAGGGCGAAGGGGACCTCCTACGAGCAGTACTTC
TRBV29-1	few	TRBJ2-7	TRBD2	CSAWTSASYEQYF	TGCAGCGCCTGGACTAGCGCCTCCTACGAGCAGTACTTC
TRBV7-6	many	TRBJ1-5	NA	CASSWTLGPQPQHF	TGTGCCAGCAGCTGGACTCTAGGCCCTCAGCCCCAGCATTTT
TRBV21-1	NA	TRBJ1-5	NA	CASGGETAETNGEKPQHF	TGTGCCAGCGGTGGGGAGACAGCAGAGACCAACGGAGAGAAGCCCCAGCATTTT
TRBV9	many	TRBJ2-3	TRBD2	CASSEYGLADLGTDTQYF	TGTGCCAGCAGCGAGTACGGACTAGCGGACCTCGGCACAGATACGCAGTATTTT
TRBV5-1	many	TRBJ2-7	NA	CASSLEGPSEQYF	TGCGCCAGCAGCTTGGAGGGACCTAGCGAGCAGTACTTC
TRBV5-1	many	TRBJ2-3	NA	CASSLAGAGGADTQYF	TGCGCCAGCAGCTTGGCCGGGGCGGGTGGAGCAGATACGCAGTATTTT
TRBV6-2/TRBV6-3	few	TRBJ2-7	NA	CASSYWRGDHEQYF	TGTGCCAGCAGTTACTGGCGGGGCGATCACGAGCAGTACTTC
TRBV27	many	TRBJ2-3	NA	CASSRKETDTQYF	TGTGCCAGCAGCAGGAAAGAGACAGATACGCAGTATTTT
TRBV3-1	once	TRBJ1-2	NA	CASSPRKVRDGYTF	TGTGCCAGCAGCCCCCGTAAGGTCAGGGACGGCTACACCTTC
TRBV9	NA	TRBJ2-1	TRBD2	CASSVAGVGEQFF	TGTGCCAGCAGCGTTGCGGGAGTTGGTGAGCAGTTCTTC
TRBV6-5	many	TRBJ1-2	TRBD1	CASSSQGGRGYTF	TGTGCCAGCAGTTCGCAGGGGGGTCGGGGCTACACCTTC
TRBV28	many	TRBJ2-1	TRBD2	CASSLGTSNEQFF	TGTGCCAGTTCCCTTGGGACTAGCAATGAGCAGTTCTTC
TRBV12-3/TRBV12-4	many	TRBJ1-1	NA	CASSLGGRGTEAFF	TGTGCCAGCAGTTTAGGGGGGCGCGGTACTGAAGCTTTCTTT
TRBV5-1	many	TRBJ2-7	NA	CASSSSPGVVGNNYEQYF	TGCGCCAGCAGCTCCTCCCCGGGGGTGGTCGGTAATAACTACGAGCAGTACTTC
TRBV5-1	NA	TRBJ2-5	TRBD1	CASSKNDREETQYF	TGCGCCAGCAGTAAAAACGACAGGGAAGAGACCCAGTACTTC
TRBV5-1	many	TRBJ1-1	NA	CASSLGRDNRNMNTEAFF	TGCGCCAGCAGCTTGGGTCGGGACAACAGGAATATGAACACTGAAGCTTTCTTT
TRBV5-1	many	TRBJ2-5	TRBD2	CASTGTSGNLVGETQYF	TGCGCCAGTACGGGGACTAGCGGAAATCTCGTGGGAGAGACCCAGTACTTC
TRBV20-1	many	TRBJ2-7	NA	CSPDLNLALSYEQYF	TGCAGTCCAGACCTGAATCTAGCGCTCTCCTACGAGCAGTACTTC
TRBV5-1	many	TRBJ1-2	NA	CASSLDGLRGANYGYTF	TGCGCCAGCAGCTTGGACGGGCTAAGGGGCGCCAACTATGGCTACACCTTC
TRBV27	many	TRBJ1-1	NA	CASSPAAGTEAFF	TGTGCCAGCAGTCCAGCAGCGGGGACTGAAGCTTTCTTT
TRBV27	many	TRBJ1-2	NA	CASSLSGSQTAYGYTF	TGTGCCAGCAGTTTATCAGGATCGCAGACTGCATATGGCTACACCTTC
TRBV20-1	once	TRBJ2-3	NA	CSARVGFEADTQYF	TGCAGTGCTAGAGTCGGCTTCGAGGCAGATACGCAGTATTTT
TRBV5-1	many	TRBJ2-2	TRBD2	CASSLRTSGRRTGELFF	TGCGCCAGCAGCCTTCGGACTAGCGGGAGACGCACCGGGGAGCTGTTTTTT
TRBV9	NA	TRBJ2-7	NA	CASSARGSSPLNEQYF	TGTGCCAGCAGCGCGAGGGGGTCTAGCCCGTTGAACGAGCAGTACTTC
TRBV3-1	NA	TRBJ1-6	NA	CASSQTPEVYSPLHF	TGTGCCAGCAGCCAGACGCCTGAGGTATATTCACCCCTCCACTTT
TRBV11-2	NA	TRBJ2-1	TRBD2	CASSLELAGIYNEQFF	TGTGCCAGCAGCCTTGAACTAGCGGGAATCTACAATGAGCAGTTCTTC
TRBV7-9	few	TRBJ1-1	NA	CASTRLGLRNTEAFF	TGTGCCAGCACCCGACTTGGCCTTCGGAACACTGAAGCTTTCTTT